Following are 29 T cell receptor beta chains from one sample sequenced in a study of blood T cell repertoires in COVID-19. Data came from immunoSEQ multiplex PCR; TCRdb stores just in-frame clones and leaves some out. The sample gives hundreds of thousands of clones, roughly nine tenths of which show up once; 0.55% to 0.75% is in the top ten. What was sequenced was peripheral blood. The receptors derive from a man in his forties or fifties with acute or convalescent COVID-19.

CDR3 residues: CASASGRATHEQYF. DNA for the CDR3: TGCGCCAGTGCTAGCGGGAGGGCAACCCACGAGCAGTACTTC. V and J are TRBV5-1 and TRBJ2-7; TRBD2 matches at 12 bases. The CDR3 is 14 amino acids. Germline CDR1 SGHRS, CDR2 YFSETQ. Trimming cost V 8 bases and J 5 bases; bases outside gene matches: 8.

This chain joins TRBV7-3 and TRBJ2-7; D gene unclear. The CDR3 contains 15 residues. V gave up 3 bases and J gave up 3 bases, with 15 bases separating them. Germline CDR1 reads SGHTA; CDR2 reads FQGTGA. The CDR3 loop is CASSFSSGGYYEQYF. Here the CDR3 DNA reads TGTGCCAGCAGCTTCTCCTCCGGCGGATACTACGAGCAGTACTTC.

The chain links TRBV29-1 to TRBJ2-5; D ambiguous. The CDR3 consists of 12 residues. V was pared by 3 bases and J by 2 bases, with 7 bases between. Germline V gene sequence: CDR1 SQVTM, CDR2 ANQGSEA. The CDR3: CSVDNWQETQYF. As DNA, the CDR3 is TGCAGCGTTGATAACTGGCAAGAGACCCAGTACTTC.

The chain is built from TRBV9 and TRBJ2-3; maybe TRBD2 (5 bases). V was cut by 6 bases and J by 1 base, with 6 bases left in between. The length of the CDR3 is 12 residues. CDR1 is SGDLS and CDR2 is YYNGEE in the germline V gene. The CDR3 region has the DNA TGTGCCAGCAACGGGGGCACAGATACGCAGTATTTT. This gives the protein CASNGGTDTQYF.

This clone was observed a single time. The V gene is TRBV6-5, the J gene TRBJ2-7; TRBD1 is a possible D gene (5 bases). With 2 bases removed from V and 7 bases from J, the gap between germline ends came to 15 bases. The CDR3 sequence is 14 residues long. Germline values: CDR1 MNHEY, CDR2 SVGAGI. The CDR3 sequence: CASSYGRRVGEQYF. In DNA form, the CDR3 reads TGTGCCAGCAGTTACGGTCGCAGGGTGGGGGAGCAGTACTTC.

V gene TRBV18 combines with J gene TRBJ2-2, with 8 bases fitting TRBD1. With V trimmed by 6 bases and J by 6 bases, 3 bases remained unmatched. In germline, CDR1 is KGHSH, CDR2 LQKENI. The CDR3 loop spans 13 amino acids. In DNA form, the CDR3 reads TGTGCCAGCTCCGCGACAGGGGCCGGGGAGCTGTTTTTT. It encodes CASSATGAGELFF.

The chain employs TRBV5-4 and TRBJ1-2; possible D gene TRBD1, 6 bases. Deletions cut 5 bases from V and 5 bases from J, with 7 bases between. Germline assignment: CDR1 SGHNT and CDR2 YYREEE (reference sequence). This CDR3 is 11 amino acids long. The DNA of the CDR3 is TGTGCCAGCAGTCAGGGGTATGGCTACACCTTC. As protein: CASSQGYGYTF.

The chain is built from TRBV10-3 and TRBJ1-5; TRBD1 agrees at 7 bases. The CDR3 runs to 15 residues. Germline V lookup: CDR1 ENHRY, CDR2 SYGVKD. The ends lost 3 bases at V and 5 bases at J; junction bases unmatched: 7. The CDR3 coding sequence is TGTGCCATCAGTGATGCTGGGACAGCTGATCAGCCCCAGCATTTT. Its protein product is CAISDAGTADQPQHF.

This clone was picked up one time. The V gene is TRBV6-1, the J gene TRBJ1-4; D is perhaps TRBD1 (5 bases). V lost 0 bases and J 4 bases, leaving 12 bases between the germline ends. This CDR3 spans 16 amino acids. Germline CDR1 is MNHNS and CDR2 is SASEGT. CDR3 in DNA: TGTGCCAGCAGTGAAGCGATGGGGGGATTTAATGAAAAACTGTTTTTT. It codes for CASSEAMGGFNEKLFF.

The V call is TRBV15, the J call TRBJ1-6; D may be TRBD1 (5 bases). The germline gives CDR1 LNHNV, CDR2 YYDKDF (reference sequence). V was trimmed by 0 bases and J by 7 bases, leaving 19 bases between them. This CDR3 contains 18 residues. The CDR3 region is CATSRDRPGGWGNSPLHF. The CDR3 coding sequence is TGTGCCACCAGCAGAGATCGTCCCGGGGGGTGGGGGAATTCACCCCTCCACTTT.

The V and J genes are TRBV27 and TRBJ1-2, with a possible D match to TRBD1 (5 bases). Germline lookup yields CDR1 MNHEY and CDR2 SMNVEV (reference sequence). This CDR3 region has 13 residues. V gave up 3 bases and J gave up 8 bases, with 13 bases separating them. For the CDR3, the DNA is TGTGCCAGCAGTTTCGGCTCAGGGAACGGCTACACCTTC. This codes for CASSFGSGNGYTF.

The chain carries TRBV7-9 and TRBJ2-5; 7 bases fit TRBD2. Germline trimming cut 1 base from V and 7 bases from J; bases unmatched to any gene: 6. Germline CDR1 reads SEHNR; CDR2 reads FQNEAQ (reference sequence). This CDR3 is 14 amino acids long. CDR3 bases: TGTGCCAGCAGCTTAGGGGGCAGCGGGATGACCCAGTACTTC. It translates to CASSLGGSGMTQYF.

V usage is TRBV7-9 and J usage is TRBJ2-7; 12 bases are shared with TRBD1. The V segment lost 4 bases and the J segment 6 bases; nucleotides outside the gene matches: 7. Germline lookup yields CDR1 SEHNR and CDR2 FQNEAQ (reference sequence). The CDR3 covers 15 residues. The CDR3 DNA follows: TGTGCCAGCAGCTCAACCGGGACAGGGGGCGGCGAGCAGTACTTC. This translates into CASSSTGTGGGEQYF. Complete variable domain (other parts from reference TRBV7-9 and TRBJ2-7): DTGVSQNPRHKITKRGQNVTFRCDPISEHNRLYWYRQTLGQGPEFLTYFQNEAQLEKSRLLSDRFSAERPKGSFSTLEIQRTEQGDSAMYLCASSSTGTGGGEQYFGPGTRLTVT.

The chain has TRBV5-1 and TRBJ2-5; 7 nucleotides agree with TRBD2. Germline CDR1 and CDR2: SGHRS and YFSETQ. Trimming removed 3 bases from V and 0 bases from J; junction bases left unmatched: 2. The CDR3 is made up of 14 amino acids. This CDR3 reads CASSWSGDQETQYF. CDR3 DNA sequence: TGCGCCAGCAGCTGGAGCGGGGACCAAGAGACCCAGTACTTC.

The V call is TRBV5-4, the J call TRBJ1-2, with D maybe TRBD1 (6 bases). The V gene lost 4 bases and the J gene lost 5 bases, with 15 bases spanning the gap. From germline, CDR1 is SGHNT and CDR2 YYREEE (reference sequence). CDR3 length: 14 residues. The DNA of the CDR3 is TGTGCCAGCAGCCCAGCGGGGGCGCGGTATGGCTACACCTTC. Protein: CASSPAGARYGYTF.

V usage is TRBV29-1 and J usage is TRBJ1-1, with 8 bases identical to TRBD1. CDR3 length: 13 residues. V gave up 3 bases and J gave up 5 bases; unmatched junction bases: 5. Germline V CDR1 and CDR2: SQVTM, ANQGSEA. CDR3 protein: CSVEGQVGTEAFF. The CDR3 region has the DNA TGCAGCGTTGAGGGACAGGTAGGAACTGAAGCTTTCTTT.

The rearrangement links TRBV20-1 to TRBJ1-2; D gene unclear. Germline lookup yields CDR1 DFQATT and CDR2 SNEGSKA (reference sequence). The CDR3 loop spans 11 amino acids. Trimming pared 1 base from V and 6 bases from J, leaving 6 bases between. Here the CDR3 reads CSARGLDGYTF. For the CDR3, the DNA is TGCAGTGCTAGAGGCTTAGATGGCTACACCTTC.

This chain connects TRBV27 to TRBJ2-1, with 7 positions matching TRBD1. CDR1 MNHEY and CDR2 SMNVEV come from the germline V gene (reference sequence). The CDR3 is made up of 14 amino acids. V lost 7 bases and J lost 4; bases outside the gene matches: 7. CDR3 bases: TGTGCCAGCAAGACCGGGACAGTTTACAATGAGCAGTTCTTC. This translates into CASKTGTVYNEQFF.

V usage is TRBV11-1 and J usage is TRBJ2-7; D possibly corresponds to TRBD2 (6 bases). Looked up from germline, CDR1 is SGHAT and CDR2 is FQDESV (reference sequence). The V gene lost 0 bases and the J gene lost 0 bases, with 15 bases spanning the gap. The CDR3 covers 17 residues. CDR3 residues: CASSLARGEGGSYEQYF. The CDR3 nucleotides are TGTGCCAGCAGCTTAGCGCGGGGCGAGGGAGGCTCCTACGAGCAGTACTTC.

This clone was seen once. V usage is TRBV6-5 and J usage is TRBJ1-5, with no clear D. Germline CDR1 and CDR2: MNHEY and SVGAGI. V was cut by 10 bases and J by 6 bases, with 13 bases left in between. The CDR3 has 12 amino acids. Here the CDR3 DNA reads TGTGCCACCCGATCGGGATCTCAGCCCCAGCATTTT. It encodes CATRSGSQPQHF.

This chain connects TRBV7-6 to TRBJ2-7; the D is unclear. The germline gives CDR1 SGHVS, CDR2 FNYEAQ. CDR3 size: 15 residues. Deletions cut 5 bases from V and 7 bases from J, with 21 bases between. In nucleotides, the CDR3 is TGTGCCAGCAGCCCCTCACCGCCAGTCAAGTATGAGCAGTACTTC. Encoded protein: CASSPSPPVKYEQYF. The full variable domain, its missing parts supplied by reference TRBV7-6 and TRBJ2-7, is GAGVSQSPRYKVTKRGQDVALRCDPISGHVSLYWYRQALGQGPEFLTYFNYEAQQDKSGLPNDRFSAERPEGSISTLTIQRTEQRDSAMYRCASSPSPPVKYEQYFGPGTRLTVT.

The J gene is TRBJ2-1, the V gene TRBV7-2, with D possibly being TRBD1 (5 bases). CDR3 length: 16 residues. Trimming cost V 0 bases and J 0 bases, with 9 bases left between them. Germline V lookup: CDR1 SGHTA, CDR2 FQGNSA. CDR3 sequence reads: CASSLAQVGSYNEQFF. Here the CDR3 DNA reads TGTGCCAGCAGCTTAGCACAGGTCGGCTCCTACAATGAGCAGTTCTTC. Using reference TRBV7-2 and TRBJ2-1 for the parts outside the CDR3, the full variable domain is GAGVSQSPSNKVTEKGKDVELRCDPISGHTALYWYRQSLGQGLEFLIYFQGNSAPDKSGLPSDRFSAERTGGSVSTLTIQRTQQEDSAVYLCASSLAQVGSYNEQFFGPGTRLTVL.

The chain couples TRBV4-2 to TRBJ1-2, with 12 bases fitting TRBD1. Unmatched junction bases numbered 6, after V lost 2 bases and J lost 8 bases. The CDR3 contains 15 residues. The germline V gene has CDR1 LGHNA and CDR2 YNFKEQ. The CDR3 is CASSQSGQGAEGYTF. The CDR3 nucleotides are TGTGCCAGCAGCCAATCGGGACAGGGGGCGGAGGGCTACACCTTC.

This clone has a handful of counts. CDR3 in DNA: TGTGCCAGCAGTTTATTCGGGGTCAGCAATCAGCCCCAGCATTTT. This codes for CASSLFGVSNQPQHF. This chain joins TRBV27 and TRBJ1-5, with no clear D. This CDR3 has 15 amino acids. The germline CDR1 and CDR2 sequences are MNHEY and SMNVEV (reference sequence). V shed 1 base and J shed 1 base, with 8 bases lying between them.

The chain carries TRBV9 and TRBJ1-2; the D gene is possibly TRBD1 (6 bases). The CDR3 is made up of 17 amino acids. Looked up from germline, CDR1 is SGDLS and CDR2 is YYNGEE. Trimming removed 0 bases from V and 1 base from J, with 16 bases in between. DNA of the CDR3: TGTGCCAGCAGCGTAGAAGTTGAGCAGGGGAGTAACTATGGCTACACCTTC. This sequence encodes CASSVEVEQGSNYGYTF.

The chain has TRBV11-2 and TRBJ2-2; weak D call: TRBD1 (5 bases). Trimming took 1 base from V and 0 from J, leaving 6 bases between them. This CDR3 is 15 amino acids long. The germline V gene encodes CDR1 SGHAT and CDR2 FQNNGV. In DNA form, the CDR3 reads TGTGCCAGCAGCTTAGTGACAGCGAACACCGGGGAGCTGTTTTTT. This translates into CASSLVTANTGELFF.

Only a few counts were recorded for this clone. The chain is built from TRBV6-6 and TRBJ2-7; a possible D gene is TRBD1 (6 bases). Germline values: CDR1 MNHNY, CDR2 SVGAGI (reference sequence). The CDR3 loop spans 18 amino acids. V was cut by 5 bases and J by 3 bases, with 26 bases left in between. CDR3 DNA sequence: TGTGCCAGCAGTCATATGAGGGATATGCAAGGACAGATCTACGAGCAGTACTTC. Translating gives CASSHMRDMQGQIYEQYF.

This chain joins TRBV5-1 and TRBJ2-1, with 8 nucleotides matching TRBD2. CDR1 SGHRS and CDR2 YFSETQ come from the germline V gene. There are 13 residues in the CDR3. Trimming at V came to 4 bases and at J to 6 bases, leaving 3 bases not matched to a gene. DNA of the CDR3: TGCGCCAGCAGCGAAGGGACTAGCAATGAGCAGTTCTTC. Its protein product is CASSEGTSNEQFF.

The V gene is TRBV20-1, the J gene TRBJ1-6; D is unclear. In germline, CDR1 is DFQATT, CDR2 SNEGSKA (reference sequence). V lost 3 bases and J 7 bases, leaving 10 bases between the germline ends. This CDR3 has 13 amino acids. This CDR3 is CSASKGSNSPLHF. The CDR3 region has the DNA TGCAGTGCTAGTAAAGGGAGCAATTCACCCCTCCACTTT.